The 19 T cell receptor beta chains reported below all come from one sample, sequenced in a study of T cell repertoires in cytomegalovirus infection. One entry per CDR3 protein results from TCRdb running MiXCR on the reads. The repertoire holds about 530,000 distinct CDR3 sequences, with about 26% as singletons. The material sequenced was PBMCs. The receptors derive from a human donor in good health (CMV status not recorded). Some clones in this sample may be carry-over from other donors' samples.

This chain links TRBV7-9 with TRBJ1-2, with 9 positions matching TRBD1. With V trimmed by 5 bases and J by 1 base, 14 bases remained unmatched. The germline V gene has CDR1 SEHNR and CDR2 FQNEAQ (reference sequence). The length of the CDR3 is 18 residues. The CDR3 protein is CASSPNRWDREYNYGYTF. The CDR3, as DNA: TGTGCCAGCAGCCCGAACCGATGGGACAGGGAATATAACTATGGCTACACCTTC.

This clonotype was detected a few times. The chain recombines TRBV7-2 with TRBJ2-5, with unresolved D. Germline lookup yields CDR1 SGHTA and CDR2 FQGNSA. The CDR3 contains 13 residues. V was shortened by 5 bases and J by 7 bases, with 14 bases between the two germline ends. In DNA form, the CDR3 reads TGTGCCAGCAGCCAGGCAATAGTTGTGACCCAGTACTTC. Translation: CASSQAIVVTQYF.

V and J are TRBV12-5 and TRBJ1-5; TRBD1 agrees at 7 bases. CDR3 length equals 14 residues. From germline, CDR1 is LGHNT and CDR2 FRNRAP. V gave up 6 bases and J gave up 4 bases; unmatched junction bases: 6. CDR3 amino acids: CASGPGGGNQPQHF. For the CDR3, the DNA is TGTGCTAGTGGACCAGGGGGTGGAAATCAGCCCCAGCATTTT.

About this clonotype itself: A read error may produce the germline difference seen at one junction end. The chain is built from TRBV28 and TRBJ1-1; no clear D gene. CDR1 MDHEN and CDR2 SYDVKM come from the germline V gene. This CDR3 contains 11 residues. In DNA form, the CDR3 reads TGTGCCAGCACTTTAGCCACTGAAGCTTTCTTT. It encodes CASTLATEAFF.

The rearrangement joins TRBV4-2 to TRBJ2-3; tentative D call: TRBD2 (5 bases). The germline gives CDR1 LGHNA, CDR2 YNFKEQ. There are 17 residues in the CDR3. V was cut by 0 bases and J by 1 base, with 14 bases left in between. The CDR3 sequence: CASSQDGGRFGTDTQYF. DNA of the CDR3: TGTGCCAGCAGCCAAGACGGAGGACGGTTCGGCACAGATACGCAGTATTTT.

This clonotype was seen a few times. The CDR3 loop is CASHYRGNQPQHF. CDR3 nucleotides: TGTGCCAGTCATTACAGGGGTAATCAGCCCCAGCATTTT. The chain is built from TRBV28 and TRBJ1-5, with 7 nucleotides matching TRBD1. V was pared by 9 bases and J by 4 bases, with 6 bases of the junction left unmatched. The CDR3 is 13 residues long. CDR1 and CDR2 (germline): MDHEN, SYDVKM.

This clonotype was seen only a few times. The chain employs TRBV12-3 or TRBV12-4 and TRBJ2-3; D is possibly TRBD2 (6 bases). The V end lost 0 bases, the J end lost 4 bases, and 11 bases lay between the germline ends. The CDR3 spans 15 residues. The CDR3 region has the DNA TGTGCCAGCAGTTTAGCTCGGCGGGACGCAGATACGCAGTATTTT. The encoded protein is CASSLARRDADTQYF.

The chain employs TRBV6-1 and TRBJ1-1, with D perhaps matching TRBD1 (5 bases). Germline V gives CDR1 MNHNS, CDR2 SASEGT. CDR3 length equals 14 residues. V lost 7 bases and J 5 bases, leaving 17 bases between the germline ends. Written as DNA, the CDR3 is TGTGCCAGCACCCTGGGGCATTTGGGGACTGAAGCTTTCTTT. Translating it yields CASTLGHLGTEAFF.

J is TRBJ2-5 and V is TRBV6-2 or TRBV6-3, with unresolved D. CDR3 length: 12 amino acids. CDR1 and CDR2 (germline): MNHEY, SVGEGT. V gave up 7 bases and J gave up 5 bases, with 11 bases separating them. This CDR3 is CASKILGETQYF. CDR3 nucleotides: TGTGCCAGCAAAATCTTAGGGGAGACCCAGTACTTC.

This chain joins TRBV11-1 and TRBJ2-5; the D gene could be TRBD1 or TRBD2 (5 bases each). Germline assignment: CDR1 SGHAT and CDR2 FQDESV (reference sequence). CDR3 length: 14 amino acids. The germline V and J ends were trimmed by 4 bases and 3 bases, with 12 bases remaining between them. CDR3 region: CASSWGPSEETQYF. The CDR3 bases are TGTGCCAGCAGCTGGGGACCTTCGGAAGAGACCCAGTACTTC.

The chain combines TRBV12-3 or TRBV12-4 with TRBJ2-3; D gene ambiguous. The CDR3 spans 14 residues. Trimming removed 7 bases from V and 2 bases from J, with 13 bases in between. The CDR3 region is CASKKDSNTDTQYF. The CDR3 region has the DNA TGTGCCAGCAAAAAAGACTCTAACACAGATACGCAGTATTTT.

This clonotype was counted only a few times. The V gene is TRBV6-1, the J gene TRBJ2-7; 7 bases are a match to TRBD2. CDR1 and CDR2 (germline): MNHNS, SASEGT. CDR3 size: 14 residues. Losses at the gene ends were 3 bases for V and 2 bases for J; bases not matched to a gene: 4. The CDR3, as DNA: TGTGCCAGCAGTGAGCGGGAGCAAACCTACGAGCAGTACGTC. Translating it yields CASSEREQTYEQYV.

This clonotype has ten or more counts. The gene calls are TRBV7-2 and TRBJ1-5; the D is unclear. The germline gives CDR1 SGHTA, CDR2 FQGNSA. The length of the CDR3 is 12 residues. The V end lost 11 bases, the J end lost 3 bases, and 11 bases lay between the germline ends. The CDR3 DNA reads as TGTGCCTTCGGCGGTGCCAATCAGCCCCAGCATTTT. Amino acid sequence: CAFGGANQPQHF.

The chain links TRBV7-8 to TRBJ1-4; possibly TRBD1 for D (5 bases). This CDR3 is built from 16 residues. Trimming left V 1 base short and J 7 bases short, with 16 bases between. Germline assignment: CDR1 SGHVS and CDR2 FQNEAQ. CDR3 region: CASSLVRRAGTEKLFF. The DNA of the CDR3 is TGTGCCAGCAGCTTAGTGAGAAGGGCAGGGACTGAAAAACTGTTTTTT.

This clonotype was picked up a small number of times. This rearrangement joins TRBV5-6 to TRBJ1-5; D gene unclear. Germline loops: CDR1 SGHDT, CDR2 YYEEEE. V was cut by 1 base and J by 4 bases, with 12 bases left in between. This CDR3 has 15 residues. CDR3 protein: CASSLLGPGNQPQHF. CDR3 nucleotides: TGTGCCAGCAGCTTGTTAGGGCCGGGGAATCAGCCCCAGCATTTT.

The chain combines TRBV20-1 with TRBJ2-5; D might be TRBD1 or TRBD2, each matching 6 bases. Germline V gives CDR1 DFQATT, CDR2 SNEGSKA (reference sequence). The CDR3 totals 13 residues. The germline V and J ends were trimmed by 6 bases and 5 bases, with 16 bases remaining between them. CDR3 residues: CSATVGGRETQYF. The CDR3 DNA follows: TGCAGTGCGACCGTGGGGGGCCGGGAGACCCAGTACTTC.

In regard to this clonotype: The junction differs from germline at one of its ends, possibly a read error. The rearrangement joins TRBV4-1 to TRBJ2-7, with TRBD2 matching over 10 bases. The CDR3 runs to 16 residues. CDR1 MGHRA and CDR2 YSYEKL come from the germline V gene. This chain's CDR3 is CANSQPLAGVNYEQYF. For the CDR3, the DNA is TGCGCCAACAGCCAGCCGCTAGCGGGAGTCAACTACGAGCAGTACTTC.

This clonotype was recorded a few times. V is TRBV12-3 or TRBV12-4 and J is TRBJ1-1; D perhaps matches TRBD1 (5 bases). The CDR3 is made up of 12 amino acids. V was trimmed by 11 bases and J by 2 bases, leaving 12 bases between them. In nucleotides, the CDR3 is TGTGCCGACAGAATACTAAACACTGAAGCTTTCTTT. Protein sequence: CADRILNTEAFF.

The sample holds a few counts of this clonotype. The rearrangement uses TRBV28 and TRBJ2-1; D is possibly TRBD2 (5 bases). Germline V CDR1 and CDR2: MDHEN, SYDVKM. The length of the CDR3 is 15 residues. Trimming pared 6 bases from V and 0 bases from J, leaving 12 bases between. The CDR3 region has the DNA TGTGCCAGCAGACACGGCAGCGGCTCCTACAATGAGCAGTTCTTC. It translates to CASRHGSGSYNEQFF.